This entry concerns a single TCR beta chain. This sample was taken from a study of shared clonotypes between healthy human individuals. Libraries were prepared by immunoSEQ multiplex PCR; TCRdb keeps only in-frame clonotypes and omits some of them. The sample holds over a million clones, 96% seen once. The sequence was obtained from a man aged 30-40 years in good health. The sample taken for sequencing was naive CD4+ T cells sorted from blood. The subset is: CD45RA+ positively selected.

This chain's CDR3 is CASTSGGPLNTEAFF. The CDR3 bases are TGCGCCAGCACTTCGGGGGGGCCCTTGAACACTGAAGCTTTCTTT. This sequence joins TRBV5-1 and TRBJ1-1, with TRBD1 as a possible D gene (6 bases). The CDR3 covers 15 residues. In germline, CDR1 is SGHRS, CDR2 YFSETQ. The germline V and J ends were trimmed by 6 bases and 0 bases, with 15 bases remaining between them.